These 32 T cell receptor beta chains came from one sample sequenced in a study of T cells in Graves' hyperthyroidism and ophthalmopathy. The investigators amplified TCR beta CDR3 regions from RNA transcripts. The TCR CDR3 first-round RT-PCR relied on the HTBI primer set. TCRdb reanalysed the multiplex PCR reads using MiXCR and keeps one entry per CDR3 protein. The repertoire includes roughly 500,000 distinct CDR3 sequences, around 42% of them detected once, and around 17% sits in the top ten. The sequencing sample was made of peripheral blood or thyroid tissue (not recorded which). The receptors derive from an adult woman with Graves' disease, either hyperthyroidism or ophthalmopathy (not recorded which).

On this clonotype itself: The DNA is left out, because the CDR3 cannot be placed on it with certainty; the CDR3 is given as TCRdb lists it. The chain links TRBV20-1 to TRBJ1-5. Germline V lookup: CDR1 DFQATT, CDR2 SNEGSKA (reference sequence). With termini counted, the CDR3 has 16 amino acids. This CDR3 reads CSARVRVGGGSADEHF.

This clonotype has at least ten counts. CDR3 protein: CASSRDRGLYEQYF. As DNA, the CDR3 is TGCGCCAGCAGCCGTGACAGGGGGCTCTACGAGCAGTACTTC. V usage is TRBV4-1 and J usage is TRBJ2-7, with TRBD1 matching 10 bases. CDR1 and CDR2 (germline): MGHRA, YSYEKL. V gave up 4 bases and J gave up 3 bases; unmatched junction bases: 3. The CDR3 sequence is 14 residues long.

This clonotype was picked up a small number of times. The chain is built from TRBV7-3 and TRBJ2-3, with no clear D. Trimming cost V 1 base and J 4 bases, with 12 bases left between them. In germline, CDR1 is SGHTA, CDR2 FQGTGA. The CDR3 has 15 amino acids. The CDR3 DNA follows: TGTGCCAGCAGCTTAATTGGGGTTGGTGCAGATACGCAGTATTTT. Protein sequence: CASSLIGVGADTQYF.

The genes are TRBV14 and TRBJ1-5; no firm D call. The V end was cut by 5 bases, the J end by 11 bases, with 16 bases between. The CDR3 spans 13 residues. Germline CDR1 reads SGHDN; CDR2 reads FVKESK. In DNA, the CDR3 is TGTGCCAGCAGCTCGACTAGCGGGGAGACCCAGCATTTT. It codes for CASSSTSGETQHF.

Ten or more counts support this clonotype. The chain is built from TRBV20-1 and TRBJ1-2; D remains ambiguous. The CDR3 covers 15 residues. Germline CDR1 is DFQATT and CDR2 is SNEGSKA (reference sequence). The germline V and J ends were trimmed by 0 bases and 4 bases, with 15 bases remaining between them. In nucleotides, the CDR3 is TGCAGTGCTAGAGATAACCGGAGGGCTTCCTATGGCTACACCTTC. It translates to CSARDNRRASYGYTF.

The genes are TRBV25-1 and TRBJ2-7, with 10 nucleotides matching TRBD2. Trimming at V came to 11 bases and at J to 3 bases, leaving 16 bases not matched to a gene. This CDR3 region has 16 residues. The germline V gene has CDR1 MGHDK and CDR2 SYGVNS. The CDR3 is CADYAAGGFKGYEQYF. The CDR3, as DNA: TGTGCCGATTACGCAGCGGGAGGGTTCAAAGGCTACGAGCAGTACTTC.

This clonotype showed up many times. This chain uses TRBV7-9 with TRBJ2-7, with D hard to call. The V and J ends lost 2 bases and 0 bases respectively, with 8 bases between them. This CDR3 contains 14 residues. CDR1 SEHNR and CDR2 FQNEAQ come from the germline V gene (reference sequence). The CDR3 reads CASSLLTVSYEQYF. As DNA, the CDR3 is TGTGCCAGCAGCTTACTAACAGTCTCCTACGAGCAGTACTTC. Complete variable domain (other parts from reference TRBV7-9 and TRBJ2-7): DTGVSQNPRHKITKRGQNVTFRCDPISEHNRLYWYRQTLGQGPEFLTYFQNEAQLEKSRLLSDRFSAERPKGSFSTLEIQRTEQGDSAMYLCASSLLTVSYEQYFGPGTRLTVT.

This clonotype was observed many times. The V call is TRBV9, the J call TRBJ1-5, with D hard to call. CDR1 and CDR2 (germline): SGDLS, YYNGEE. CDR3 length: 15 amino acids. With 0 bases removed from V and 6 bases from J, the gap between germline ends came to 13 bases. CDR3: CASSVDPGRGQPQHF. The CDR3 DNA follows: TGTGCCAGCAGCGTAGATCCGGGTAGAGGTCAGCCCCAGCATTTT. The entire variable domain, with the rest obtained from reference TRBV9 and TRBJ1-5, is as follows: DSGVTQTPKHLITATGQRVTLRCSPRSGDLSVYWYQQSLDQGLQFLIQYYNGEERAKGNILERFSAQQFPDLHSELNLSSLELGDSALYFCASSVDPGRGQPQHFGDGTRLSIL.

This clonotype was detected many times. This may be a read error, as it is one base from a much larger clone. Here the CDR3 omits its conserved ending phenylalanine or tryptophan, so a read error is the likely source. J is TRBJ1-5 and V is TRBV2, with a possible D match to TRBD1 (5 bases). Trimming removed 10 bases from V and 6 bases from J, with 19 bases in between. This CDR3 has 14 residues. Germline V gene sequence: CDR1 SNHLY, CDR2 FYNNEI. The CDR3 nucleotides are TGTGCCACCAAGGGGCATGGGGAAGGTCAGCCCCAGCATCTT. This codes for CATKGHGEGQPQHL.

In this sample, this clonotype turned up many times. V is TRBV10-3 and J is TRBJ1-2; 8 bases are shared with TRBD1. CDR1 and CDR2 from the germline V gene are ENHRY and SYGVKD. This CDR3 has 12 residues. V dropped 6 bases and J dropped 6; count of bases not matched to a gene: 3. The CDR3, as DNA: TGTGCCATCAGCCAGGGGGCCGATGGCTACACCTTC. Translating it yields CAISQGADGYTF.

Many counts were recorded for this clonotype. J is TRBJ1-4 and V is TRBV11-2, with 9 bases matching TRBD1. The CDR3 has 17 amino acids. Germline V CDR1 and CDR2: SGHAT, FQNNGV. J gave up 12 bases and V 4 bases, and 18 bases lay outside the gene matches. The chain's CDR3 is CASSSGTGWYPSVQLFF. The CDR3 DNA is TGTGCCAGCAGCTCCGGGACAGGGTGGTACCCCTCCGTACAACTGTTTTTT.

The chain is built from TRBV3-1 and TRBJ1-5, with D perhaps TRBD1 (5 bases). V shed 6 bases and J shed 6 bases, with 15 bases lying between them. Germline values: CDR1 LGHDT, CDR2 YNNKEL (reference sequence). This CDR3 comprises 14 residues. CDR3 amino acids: CASSLGGGTQPQHF. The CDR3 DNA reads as TGTGCCAGCAGTCTCGGGGGAGGGACTCAGCCCCAGCATTTT. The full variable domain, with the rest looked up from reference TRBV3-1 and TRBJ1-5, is DTAVSQTPKYLVTQMGNDKSIKCEQNLGHDTMYWYKQDSKKFLKIMFSYNNKELIINETVPNRFSPKSPDKAHLNLHINSLELGDSAVYFCASSLGGGTQPQHFGDGTRLSIL.

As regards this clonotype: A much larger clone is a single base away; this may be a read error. CDR3 amino acids: CSAGGSPYEQYF. The CDR3 DNA sequence: TGCAGTGCGGGGGGCAGCCCTTACGAGCAGTACTTC. The chain joins TRBV20-1 to TRBJ2-7; tentatively, D is TRBD1 or TRBD2 (6 bases each). V was cut by 6 bases and J by 4 bases, with 13 bases left in between. The germline CDR1 and CDR2 sequences are DFQATT and SNEGSKA (reference sequence). The CDR3 runs 12 residues.

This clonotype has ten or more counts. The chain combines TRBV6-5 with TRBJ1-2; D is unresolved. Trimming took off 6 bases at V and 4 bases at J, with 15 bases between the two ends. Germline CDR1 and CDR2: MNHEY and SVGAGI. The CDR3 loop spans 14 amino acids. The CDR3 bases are TGTGCCAGCAGGCGGGGAGGAAGAAGCTATGGCTACACCTTC. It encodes CASRRGGRSYGYTF.

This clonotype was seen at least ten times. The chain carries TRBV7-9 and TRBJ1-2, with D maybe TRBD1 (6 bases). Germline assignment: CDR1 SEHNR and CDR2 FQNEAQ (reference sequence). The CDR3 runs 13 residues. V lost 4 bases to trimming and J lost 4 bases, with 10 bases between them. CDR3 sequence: CASSSEDSYGYTF. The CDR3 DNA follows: TGTGCCAGCAGCTCTGAGGACAGCTATGGCTACACCTTC.

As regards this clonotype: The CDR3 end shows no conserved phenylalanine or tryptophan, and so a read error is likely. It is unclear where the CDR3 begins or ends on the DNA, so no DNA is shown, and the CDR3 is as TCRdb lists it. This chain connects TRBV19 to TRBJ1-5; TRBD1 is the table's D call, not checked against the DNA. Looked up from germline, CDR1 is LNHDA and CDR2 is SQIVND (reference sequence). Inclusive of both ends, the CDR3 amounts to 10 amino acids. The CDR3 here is CASSISRTRL.

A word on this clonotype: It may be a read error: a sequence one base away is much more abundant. This CDR3 reads CSVWVRGTEAFF. The DNA of the CDR3 is TGCAGCGTTTGGGTACGTGGCACTGAAGCTTTCTTT. The chain couples TRBV29-1 to TRBJ1-1; no clear D. Trimming stripped 5 bases from V and 4 bases from J, with 11 bases between. The V gene's germline CDR1 is SQVTM and CDR2 ANQGSEA. The CDR3 is 12 residues long.

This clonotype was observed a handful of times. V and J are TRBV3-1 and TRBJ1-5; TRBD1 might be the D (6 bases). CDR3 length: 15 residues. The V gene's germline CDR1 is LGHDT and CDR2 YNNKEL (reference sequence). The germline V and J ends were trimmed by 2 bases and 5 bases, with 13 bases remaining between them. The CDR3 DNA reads TGTGCCAGCAGCCAAAGTTGGGGGGGCGATCAGCCCCAGCATTTT. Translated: CASSQSWGGDQPQHF. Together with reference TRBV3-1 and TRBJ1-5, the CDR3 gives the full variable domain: DTAVSQTPKYLVTQMGNDKSIKCEQNLGHDTMYWYKQDSKKFLKIMFSYNNKELIINETVPNRFSPKSPDKAHLNLHINSLELGDSAVYFCASSQSWGGDQPQHFGDGTRLSIL.

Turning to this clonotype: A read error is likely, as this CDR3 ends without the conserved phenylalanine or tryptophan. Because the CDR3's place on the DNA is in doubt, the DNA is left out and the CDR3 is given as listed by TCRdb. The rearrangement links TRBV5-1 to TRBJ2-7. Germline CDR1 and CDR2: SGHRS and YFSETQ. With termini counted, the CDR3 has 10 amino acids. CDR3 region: CASSLDGQSY.

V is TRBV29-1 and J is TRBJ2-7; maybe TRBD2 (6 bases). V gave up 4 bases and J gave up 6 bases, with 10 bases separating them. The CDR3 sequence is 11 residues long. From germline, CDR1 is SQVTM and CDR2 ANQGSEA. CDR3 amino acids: CSVVQGGEQYF. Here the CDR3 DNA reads TGCAGCGTTGTGCAGGGAGGCGAGCAGTACTTC.

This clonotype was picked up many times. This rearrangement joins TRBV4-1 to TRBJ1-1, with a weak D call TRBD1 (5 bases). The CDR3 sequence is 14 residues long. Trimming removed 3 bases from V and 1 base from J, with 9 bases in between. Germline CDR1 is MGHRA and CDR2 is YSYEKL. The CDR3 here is CASSHGARNTEAFF. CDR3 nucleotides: TGCGCCAGCAGCCACGGGGCCCGGAACACTGAAGCTTTCTTT.

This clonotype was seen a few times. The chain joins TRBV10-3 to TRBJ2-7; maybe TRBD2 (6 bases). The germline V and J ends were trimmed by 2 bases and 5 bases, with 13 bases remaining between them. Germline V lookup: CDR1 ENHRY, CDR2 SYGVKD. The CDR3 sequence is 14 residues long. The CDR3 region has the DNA TGTGCCATCAGTGAGGGTCCGGAGGGCCACGAGCAGTACTTC. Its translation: CAISEGPEGHEQYF.

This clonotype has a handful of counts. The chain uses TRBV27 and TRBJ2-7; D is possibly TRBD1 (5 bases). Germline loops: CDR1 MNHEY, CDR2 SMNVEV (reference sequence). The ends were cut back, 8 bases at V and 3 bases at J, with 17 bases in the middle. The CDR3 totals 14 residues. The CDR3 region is CASGQGEDFYEQYF. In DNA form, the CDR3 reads TGTGCCAGCGGGCAGGGTGAAGACTTCTACGAGCAGTACTTC.

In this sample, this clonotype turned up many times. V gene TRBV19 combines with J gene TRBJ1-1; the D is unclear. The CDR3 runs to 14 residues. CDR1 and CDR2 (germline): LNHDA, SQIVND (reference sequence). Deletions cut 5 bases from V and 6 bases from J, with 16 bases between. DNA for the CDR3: TGTGCCAGTAGTTCAGCCCCGACGTCACCTGAAGCTTTCTTT. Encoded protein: CASSSAPTSPEAFF. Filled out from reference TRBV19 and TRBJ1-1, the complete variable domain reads DGGITQSPKYLFRKEGQNVTLSCEQNLNHDAMYWYRQDPGQGLRLIYYSQIVNDFQKGDIAEGYSVSREKKESFPLTVTSAQKNPTAFYLCASSSAPTSPEAFFGQGTRLTVV.

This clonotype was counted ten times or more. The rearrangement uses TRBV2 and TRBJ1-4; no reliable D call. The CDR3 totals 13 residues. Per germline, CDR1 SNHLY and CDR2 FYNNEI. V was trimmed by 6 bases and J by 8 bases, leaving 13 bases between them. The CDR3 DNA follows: TGTGCCAGCAGCCCGGCCGGCGCAGAAAAACTGTTTTTT. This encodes CASSPAGAEKLFF.

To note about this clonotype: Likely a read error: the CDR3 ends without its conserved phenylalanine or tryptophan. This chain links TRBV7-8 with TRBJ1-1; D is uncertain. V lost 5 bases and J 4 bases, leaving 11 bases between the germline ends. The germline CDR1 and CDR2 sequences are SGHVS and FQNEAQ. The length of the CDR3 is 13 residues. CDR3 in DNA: TGTGCCAGCAGCCACCGGGAGGGCACTGAAGCTTTCCTT. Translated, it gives CASSHREGTEAFL.

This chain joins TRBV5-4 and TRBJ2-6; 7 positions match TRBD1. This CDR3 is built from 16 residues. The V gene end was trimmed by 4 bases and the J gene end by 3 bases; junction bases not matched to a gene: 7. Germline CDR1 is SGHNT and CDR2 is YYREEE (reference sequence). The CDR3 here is CASSGDRGLGANVLTF. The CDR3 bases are TGTGCCAGCAGCGGGGACAGAGGGCTTGGGGCCAACGTCCTGACTTTC.

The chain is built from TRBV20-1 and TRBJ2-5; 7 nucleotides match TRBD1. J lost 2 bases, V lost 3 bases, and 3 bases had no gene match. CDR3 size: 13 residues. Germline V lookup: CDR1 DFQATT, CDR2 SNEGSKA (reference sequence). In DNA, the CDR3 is TGCAGTGCTAGTTGGGGACAGCAAGAGACCCAGTACTTC. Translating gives CSASWGQQETQYF.

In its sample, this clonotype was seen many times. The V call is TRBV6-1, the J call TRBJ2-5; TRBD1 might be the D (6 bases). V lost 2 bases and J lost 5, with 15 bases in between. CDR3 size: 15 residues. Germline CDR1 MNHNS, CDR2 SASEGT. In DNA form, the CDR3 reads TGTGCCAGCAGTGAAATGGGGGCCTCGGCGGAGACCCAGTACTTC. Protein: CASSEMGASAETQYF.

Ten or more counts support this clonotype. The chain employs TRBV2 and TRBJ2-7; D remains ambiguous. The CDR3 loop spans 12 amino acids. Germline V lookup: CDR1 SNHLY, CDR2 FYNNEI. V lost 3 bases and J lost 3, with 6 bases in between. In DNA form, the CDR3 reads TGTGCCAGCAGTGAGATACTCTACGAGCAGTACTTC. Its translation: CASSEILYEQYF. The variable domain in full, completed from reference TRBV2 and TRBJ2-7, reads EPEVTQTPSHQVTQMGQEVILRCVPISNHLYFYWYRQILGQKVEFLVSFYNNEISEKSEIFDDQFSVERPDGSNFTLKIRSTKLEDSAMYFCASSEILYEQYFGPGTRLTVT.

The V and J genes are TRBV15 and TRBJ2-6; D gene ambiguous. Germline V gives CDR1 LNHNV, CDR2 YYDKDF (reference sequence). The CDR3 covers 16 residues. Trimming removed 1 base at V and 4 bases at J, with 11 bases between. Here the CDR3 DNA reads TGTGCCACCAGCAGAGGTCTTGGGGAAGGGGCCAACGTCCTGACTTTC. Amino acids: CATSRGLGEGANVLTF.

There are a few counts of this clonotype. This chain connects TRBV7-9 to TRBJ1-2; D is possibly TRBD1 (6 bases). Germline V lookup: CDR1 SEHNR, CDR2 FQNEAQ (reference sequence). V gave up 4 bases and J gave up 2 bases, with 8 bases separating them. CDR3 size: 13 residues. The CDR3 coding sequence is TGTGCCAGCAGCTACGGGACAAACTATGGCTACACCTTC. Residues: CASSYGTNYGYTF. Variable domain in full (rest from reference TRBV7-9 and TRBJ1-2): DTGVSQNPRHKITKRGQNVTFRCDPISEHNRLYWYRQTLGQGPEFLTYFQNEAQLEKSRLLSDRFSAERPKGSFSTLEIQRTEQGDSAMYLCASSYGTNYGYTFGSGTRLTVV.